A single sample is the source of the 31 T cell receptor beta chains below, sequenced in a study of Graves' ophthalmopathy and Graves' hyperthyroidism. As the template, RNA transcripts were used to amplify TCR beta CDR3 regions. Following a first-round RT-PCR that used HTBI primers, a second-round multiplex PCR was carried out. TCRdb reprocessed the multiplex PCR reads via MiXCR and lists one record per CDR3 protein. This sample has about 500,000 distinct CDR3 sequences; approximately 15% occur once, and the top ten carry about a tenth. Sequenced sample: blood. The origin of the receptors is a woman aged 30 to 39 with Graves' ophthalmopathy.

In this sample, this clonotype turned up many times. The chain is built from TRBV5-6 and TRBJ2-4; perhaps D is TRBD1 or TRBD2 (5 bases each). V was trimmed by 3 bases and J by 4 bases, leaving 8 bases between them. Germline values: CDR1 SGHDT, CDR2 YYEEEE. This CDR3 has 13 amino acids. In DNA, the CDR3 is TGTGCCAGCAGCTCAGGGAGAAAAAACATTCAGTACTTC. Translated: CASSSGRKNIQYF.

This clonotype was seen many times. The J gene is TRBJ1-2, the V gene TRBV6-2 or TRBV6-3, with no clear D. V was shortened by 2 bases and J by 8 bases, with 12 bases between the two germline ends. The CDR3 spans 13 residues. CDR1 is MNHEY and CDR2 is SVGEGT in the germline V gene. The DNA for the CDR3 is TGTGCCAGCAGTTACGGGATAGAGAAAGGCTACACCTTC. Translating gives CASSYGIEKGYTF.

This clonotype appeared many times. This rearrangement joins TRBV5-4 to TRBJ1-2, with a weak D call TRBD1 (5 bases). There are 16 residues in the CDR3. The germline V and J ends were trimmed by 2 bases and 6 bases, with 20 bases remaining between them. Germline V gene data show CDR1 as SGHNT and CDR2 as YYREEE (reference sequence). CDR3 bases: TGTGCCAGCAGCTTATTTGGGGCCGCGGGCTATCATGGCTACACCTTC. It yields the protein CASSLFGAAGYHGYTF.

This clonotype was seen ten or more times. The chain links TRBV19 to TRBJ1-1; D is ambiguous. Germline CDR1 and CDR2: LNHDA and SQIVND (reference sequence). The CDR3 is 14 amino acids. Trimming stripped 7 bases from V and 5 bases from J, with 17 bases between. CDR3 bases: TGTGCCAGTATTAAAGGCGGGGATTGGACTGAAGCTTTCTTT. Its translation is CASIKGGDWTEAFF.

This chain uses TRBV6-1 with TRBJ1-5, with a weak D call TRBD1 (6 bases). The V gene lost 6 bases and the J gene lost 5 bases, with 17 bases spanning the gap. CDR3 length: 15 residues. Germline-derived CDR1 and CDR2 are MNHNS and SASEGT. The CDR3 sequence is CASRKEPGAHQPQHF. CDR3 bases: TGTGCCAGCAGAAAAGAACCAGGGGCTCATCAGCCCCAGCATTTT.

This clonotype showed up many times. The CDR3: CASSQGRGAAAFF. CDR3 nucleotide sequence: TGTGCCAGCAGCCAAGGGAGGGGAGCTGCGGCTTTCTTT. The J gene is TRBJ1-1, the V gene TRBV3-1; TRBD1 might be the D (5 bases). CDR1 and CDR2 (germline): LGHDT, YNNKEL (reference sequence). This CDR3 has 13 amino acids. The germline V and J ends were trimmed by 1 base and 11 bases, with 14 bases remaining between them. Supplemented by reference TRBV3-1 and TRBJ1-1, the full variable domain reads DTAVSQTPKYLVTQMGNDKSIKCEQNLGHDTMYWYKQDSKKFLKIMFSYNNKELIINETVPNRFSPKSPDKAHLNLHINSLELGDSAVYFCASSQGRGAAAFFGQGTRLTVV.

Ten or more counts support this clonotype. The chain couples TRBV14 to TRBJ1-6; D is unclear. Trimming left V 0 bases short and J 0 bases short, with 3 bases between. CDR3 length: 15 amino acids. CDR1 is SGHDN and CDR2 is FVKESK in the germline V gene. The CDR3 is CASSQDLSYNSPLHF. The CDR3 coding sequence is TGTGCCAGCAGCCAAGATCTCTCCTATAATTCACCCCTCCACTTT.

This clonotype has ten or more counts. The chain uses TRBV6-5 and TRBJ1-1; D perhaps matches TRBD1 (5 bases). Germline CDR1 MNHEY, CDR2 SVGAGI. This CDR3 comprises 15 residues. Trimming shortened V by 0 bases and J by 5 bases, and 13 bases separated the two germline ends. The CDR3 spells CASSYSPGRETEAFF. For the CDR3, the DNA is TGTGCCAGCAGTTACTCCCCGGGGCGAGAGACTGAAGCTTTCTTT.

This chain uses TRBV6-2 or TRBV6-3 with TRBJ2-2; tentatively, D is TRBD1 (6 bases). Germline lookup yields CDR1 MNHEY and CDR2 SVGEGT. Between the trimmed V and J ends, which lost 5 bases and 6 bases, there was a span of 19 bases. CDR3 length equals 16 residues. CDR3 in amino acids: CASSNLQGGNAGELFF. The CDR3 DNA reads as TGTGCCAGCAGTAACCTACAGGGTGGTAACGCCGGGGAGCTGTTTTTT.

Ten or more counts support this clonotype. The chain employs TRBV7-2 and TRBJ2-5; D is unclear. Germline CDR1 and CDR2: SGHTA and FQGNSA. V gave up 2 bases and J gave up 5 bases, with 12 bases separating them. This CDR3 spans 14 amino acids. The CDR3 loop is CASSLIRVGETQYF. CDR3 nucleotides: TGTGCCAGCAGCTTAATTAGGGTAGGCGAGACCCAGTACTTC.

The J gene is TRBJ1-2, the V gene TRBV27; perhaps TRBD1 as D (5 bases). Trimming took off 6 bases at V and 8 bases at J, with 16 bases between the two ends. The germline gives CDR1 MNHEY, CDR2 SMNVEV (reference sequence). The CDR3 has 13 residues. CDR3 region: CASRLGREGGYTF. CDR3 nucleotide sequence: TGTGCCAGCAGGCTAGGACGGGAGGGGGGCTACACCTTC.

The chain is built from TRBV12-3 or TRBV12-4 and TRBJ2-2; 8 bases line up with TRBD2. V lost 6 bases to trimming and J lost 7 bases; unmatched junction nucleotides: 4. The CDR3 has 13 amino acids. The CDR3 DNA reads as TGTGCCAGCAGACTAGCGGAGGGCGGGGAGCTGTTTTTT. It translates to CASRLAEGGELFF.

There are many counts of this clonotype. This chain joins TRBV6-1 and TRBJ2-7; 9 bases map to TRBD1. With V trimmed by 5 bases and J by 2 bases, 4 bases remained unmatched. Germline V gene data show CDR1 as MNHNS and CDR2 as SASEGT. This CDR3 is built from 14 residues. CDR3 loop: CASSIGQGTYEQYF. The CDR3 DNA follows: TGTGCCAGCAGTATAGGACAGGGGACCTACGAGCAGTACTTC.

This clonotype was detected many times. The rearrangement links TRBV28 to TRBJ2-7; TRBD2 matches 8 bases. Germline V gene sequence: CDR1 MDHEN, CDR2 SYDVKM. The CDR3 has 15 residues. Trimming took 4 bases from V and 1 from J; bases not matched to a gene: 6. In DNA form, the CDR3 reads TGTGCCAGCAGTTCCGCCGGGAGGGAGTCCTACGAGCAGTACTTC. It is translated as CASSSAGRESYEQYF.

The table lists this clonotype with a few counts. This chain joins TRBV6-2 or TRBV6-3 and TRBJ2-2, with 7 bases that match TRBD1. Germline V gene lookup returns CDR1 MNHEY and CDR2 SVGEGT. The V gene end was trimmed by 5 bases and the J gene end by 3 bases; junction bases not matched to a gene: 15. This CDR3 spans 18 amino acids. The DNA for the CDR3 is TGTGCCAGCAGTATACCAGGGGGAACAGACTTAGACACCGGGGAGCTGTTTTTT. Translating gives CASSIPGGTDLDTGELFF.

This clonotype was seen at least ten times. The chain combines TRBV30 with TRBJ1-2; no reliable D call. V shed 1 base and J shed 5 bases, with 14 bases lying between them. CDR1 and CDR2 (germline): GTSNPN, SVGIG (reference sequence). The CDR3 loop spans 14 amino acids. CDR3 coding DNA: TGTGCCTGGAGTGGAACCGCTAGAACGTATGGCTACACCTTC. Protein sequence: CAWSGTARTYGYTF.

V gene TRBV6-5 combines with J gene TRBJ1-1; 7 bases fit TRBD1. The length of the CDR3 is 14 residues. Germline trimming cut 3 bases from V and 8 bases from J; bases unmatched to any gene: 9. The germline V gene encodes CDR1 MNHEY and CDR2 SVGAGI. CDR3: CASSYRTIQGEAFF. As DNA, the CDR3 is TGTGCCAGCAGTTATAGGACCATACAGGGGGAAGCTTTCTTT.

This clonotype was observed at least ten times. V and J are TRBV9 and TRBJ2-7, with TRBD2 as a possible D gene (6 bases). Trimming shortened V by 7 bases and J by 5 bases, and 16 bases separated the two germline ends. The CDR3 length is 13 residues. CDR1 is SGDLS and CDR2 is YYNGEE in the germline V gene. The CDR3 region has the DNA TGTGCCAGCTCGGAAGGTTCGGGGGACGAGCAGTACTTC. As protein: CASSEGSGDEQYF.

V usage is TRBV12-3 or TRBV12-4 and J usage is TRBJ1-2, with TRBD1 as a possible D gene (6 bases). V shed 5 bases and J shed 7 bases, with 23 bases lying between them. CDR3 length: 16 amino acids. CDR3 sequence: CASSRDILGFSTGYTF. In DNA form, the CDR3 reads TGTGCCAGCAGTAGGGACATTCTGGGATTTTCGACTGGCTACACCTTC.

The chain links TRBV6-4 to TRBJ2-7; D uncertain. This CDR3 contains 11 residues. The ends were cut back, 7 bases at V and 5 bases at J, with 9 bases in the middle. Per germline, CDR1 MRHNA and CDR2 SNTAGT. CDR3 residues: CASMGPHEQYF. CDR3 nucleotides: TGTGCCAGCATGGGTCCTCACGAGCAGTACTTC.

This clonotype was seen at least ten times. This chain uses TRBV6-1 with TRBJ2-2, with D possibly being TRBD2 (6 bases). V lost 3 bases and J lost 0, with 14 bases in between. CDR3 length: 17 amino acids. Looked up from germline, CDR1 is MNHNS and CDR2 is SASEGT. CDR3 protein: CASSEVGGIANTGELFF. The CDR3 DNA reads TGTGCCAGCAGTGAGGTGGGCGGGATCGCGAACACCGGGGAGCTGTTTTTT.

This clonotype was picked up one time. The J gene is TRBJ1-1, the V gene TRBV12-3 or TRBV12-4, with TRBD1 identical over 7 bases. CDR3 length: 14 amino acids. Losses at the gene ends were 3 bases for V and 7 bases for J; bases not matched to a gene: 8. The DNA for the CDR3 is TGTGCCAGCAGTTTTGGACAGGCCTATTTTGAAGCTTTCTTT. It codes for CASSFGQAYFEAFF.

Here the CDR3 DNA reads TGTGCCAGCAATTACAGGGAGGGTACTGAAGCTTTCTTT. Translated: CASNYREGTEAFF. The chain is built from TRBV12-3 or TRBV12-4 and TRBJ1-1, with D maybe TRBD1 (6 bases). V was pared by 7 bases and J by 5 bases, with 14 bases between. CDR3 length: 13 residues.

This clonotype occurred many times. The chain links TRBV12-3 or TRBV12-4 to TRBJ2-2, with no clear D. The CDR3 consists of 15 residues. V was cut by 6 bases and J by 6 bases, with 17 bases left in between. As DNA, the CDR3 is TGTGCCAGCAGCCTTGAGTATGTTAACGCCGGGGAGCTGTTTTTT. As protein: CASSLEYVNAGELFF.

This clonotype has at least ten counts. V is TRBV28 and J is TRBJ1-3, with D maybe TRBD1 (5 bases). In germline, CDR1 is MDHEN, CDR2 SYDVKM. V was cut by 6 bases and J by 0 bases, with 9 bases left in between. CDR3 size: 14 residues. This CDR3 is CASRGVGSGNTIYF. CDR3 coding DNA: TGTGCCAGCAGGGGGGTCGGCTCTGGAAACACCATATATTTT.

The genes are TRBV30 and TRBJ2-5, with D perhaps matching TRBD1 or TRBD2 (5 bases each). V was cut by 4 bases and J by 2 bases, with 11 bases left in between. The germline V gene has CDR1 GTSNPN and CDR2 SVGIG (reference sequence). The CDR3 is 13 residues long. The CDR3 reads CAWKRGVQETQYF. The CDR3 DNA reads as TGTGCCTGGAAGAGAGGGGTACAAGAGACCCAGTACTTC.

This clonotype was counted a few times. The rearrangement uses TRBV11-2 and TRBJ2-7; tentative D call: TRBD2 (6 bases). V dropped 5 bases and J dropped 2 bases, with 28 bases sitting between them. CDR1 and CDR2 from the germline V gene are SGHAT and FQNNGV. The CDR3 consists of 19 residues. The CDR3 region has the DNA TGTGCCAGCAGCCGAACCTCAACCAGTTTACTAGCAGCCACCTACGAGCAGTACTTC. This gives the protein CASSRTSTSLLAATYEQYF.

This clonotype was detected ten times or more. This rearrangement joins TRBV12-3 or TRBV12-4 to TRBJ1-1; possibly TRBD1 for D (6 bases). Trimming stripped 4 bases from V and 6 bases from J, with 12 bases between. The CDR3 runs to 13 residues. This CDR3 is CASSSRGPSEAFF. The DNA of the CDR3 is TGTGCCAGCAGTTCCAGGGGACCCTCTGAAGCTTTCTTT.

The chain joins TRBV5-1 to TRBJ1-2; perhaps TRBD1 as D (5 bases). In germline, CDR1 is SGHRS, CDR2 YFSETQ. Trimming removed 0 bases at V and 2 bases at J, with 11 bases between. The CDR3 runs 15 residues. Written as DNA, the CDR3 is TGCGCCAGCAGCTTGGGGGCACAGGTCAACTATGGCTACACCTTC. Translated: CASSLGAQVNYGYTF.

This clonotype was counted many times. The chain employs TRBV6-1 and TRBJ1-2; D remains ambiguous. CDR1 and CDR2 from the germline V gene are MNHNS and SASEGT. Trimming left V 5 bases short and J 0 bases short, with 7 bases between. CDR3 length: 13 residues. CDR3 nucleotides: TGTGCCAGCAGTCCCAGGTCTAACTATGGCTACACCTTC. It translates to CASSPRSNYGYTF.

This clonotype has more than one count but fewer than ten. The rearrangement links TRBV3-1 to TRBJ2-7, with TRBD1 identical over 7 bases. This CDR3 contains 15 residues. Germline CDR1 LGHDT, CDR2 YNNKEL (reference sequence). V lost 0 bases to trimming and J lost 1 base; unmatched junction nucleotides: 3. CDR3 nucleotide sequence: TGTGCCAGCAGCCAAGATCAGGGACAGTCCTACGAGCAGTACTTC. Its protein is CASSQDQGQSYEQYF.